These T cell receptor beta chains were read from a single sample in a study of T cells during gluten challenge in celiac disease. TCRdb ran MiXCR on the single-cell sequencing reads and lists one entry per CDR3 protein. The sample holds several hundred distinct CDR3 sequences, roughly 36% seen once. The sequenced sample was gluten-specific CD4+ T cells sorted from blood using tetramers, obtained at baseline or on day 6, 14 or 28 of gluten challenge (not recorded which). The origin of the receptors is a male donor with celiac disease. Each CDR3 is given with its conserved first and last residue. The D gene is left open where the match is weak. Clone size appears in some rows only: once, few, many, or a class for an expanded clone.

d_call j_call v_call clone_size cdr3_nt cdr3_aa
TRBD2 TRBJ2-4 TRBV7-2 - TGTGCCAGCAGCCTCCGACCGGCTAGCGGGATAGCCAAAAACATTCAGTACTTC CASSLRPASGIAKNIQYF
- TRBJ1-3 TRBV4-2 medium-sized TGTGCCAGCAGCCAGCCCGGACCCGGAAACACCATATATTTT CASSQPGPGNTIYF
- TRBJ1-3 TRBV5-6 medium-sized TGTGCCAGCACCCAGAGGGTAGAGTACTCTGGAAACACCATATATTTT CASTQRVEYSGNTIYF
- TRBJ1-1 TRBV29-1 medium-sized TGCAGCGTTGAATTCGCGTTTTGGGGGTCAGAAGCTTTCTTT CSVEFAFWGSEAFF
TRBD1 TRBJ1-1 TRBV19 - TGTGCCAGTAGTCCTCTCGGGGACAGCGAAGCTTTCTTT CASSPLGDSEAFF
- TRBJ1-2 TRBV11-2 few TGTGCCAGCAGCTTACACTCAAAGTCTACCTATGGCTACACCTTC CASSLHSKSTYGYTF
- TRBJ2-5 TRBV7-2 medium-sized TGTGCCAGCAGCGTCAGGGTGTACCAAGAGACCCAGTACTTC CASSVRVYQETQYF
TRBD1 TRBJ1-6 TRBV7-2 - TGTGCCAGCAGCCTGGACAGGGGGAATTCACCCCTCCACTTT CASSLDRGNSPLHF
TRBD1 TRBJ1-6 TRBV30 - TGTGCCTGGAGTGTACAAAGGGGGCAGGGATGGGGATCACCCCTCCACTTT CAWSVQRGQGWGSPLHF
- TRBJ2-1 TRBV4-3 few TGCGCCAGCAGCCGACTCACGGGACCCACTGGGAATGAGCAGTTCTTC CASSRLTGPTGNEQFF
- TRBJ2-7 TRBV20-1 - TGCAGTGCTAGAGGACCTTACCGCTACGAGCAGTACTTC CSARGPYRYEQYF
- TRBJ2-7 TRBV12-3/TRBV12-4 - TGTGCCAGCAGCCTTCAGGACTACGAGCAGTACTTC CASSLQDYEQYF
TRBD2 TRBJ2-3 TRBV14 - TGTGCCAGCAGCCTACCTAGCGGGGAAAGCACAGATACGCAGTATTTT CASSLPSGESTDTQYF
- TRBJ1-1 TRBV29-1 large TGCAGCGTTGGAGGGTGGCGCACTGAAGCTTTCTTT CSVGGWRTEAFF
- TRBJ1-6 TRBV7-6 medium-sized TGTGCCAGCAGCTTAGGGGGGTGGGATTCACCCCTCCACTTT CASSLGGWDSPLHF
- TRBJ2-1 TRBV5-4 few TGTGCCAGCAGCTTGAAGCAGGGCCCAGGGGACTACAATGAGCAGTTCTTC CASSLKQGPGDYNEQFF
TRBD2 TRBJ2-5 TRBV5-8 - TGTGCCAGCAACTCCATGGGCGGGAGTTACGAGACCCAGTACTTC CASNSMGGSYETQYF
- TRBJ1-5 TRBV2 - TGTGCCAGCACCGAAAGGGGGGGGGCCCAGCATTTT CASTERGGAQHF
- TRBJ1-2 TRBV12-3/TRBV12-4 - TGTGCCAGCAGTTCACGTCTTGGGTATGGCTACACCTTC CASSSRLGYGYTF
- TRBJ1-6 TRBV6-2/TRBV6-3 medium-sized TGTGCCAGCAGTTACAATACAGAATCACCCCTCCACTTT CASSYNTESPLHF
TRBD1 TRBJ2-7 TRBV2 medium-sized TGTGCCAGTGGACAGGGCGAGCAGTACTTC CASGQGEQYF
- TRBJ1-6 TRBV20-1 large TGCAGTGCCCCGACCGGAAACGGCTATAATTCACCCCTCCACTTT CSAPTGNGYNSPLHF
TRBD1 TRBJ2-2 TRBV30 - TGTGCCTGGAGTCGACAGGGCTGGGATACCGGGGAGCTGTTTTTT CAWSRQGWDTGELFF
- TRBJ1-4 TRBV20-1 many TGCAGTGCTAGAGCGTTGGGGGAGGTGGAAAAACTGTTTTTT CSARALGEVEKLFF
- TRBJ2-3 TRBV5-5 medium-sized TGTGCCAGCAGCTTGTGGCAGCAGCCAGATACGCAGTATTTT CASSLWQQPDTQYF
- TRBJ2-1 TRBV7-6 - TGTGCCAGCAGCTTCGGCGGCTACAATGAGCAGTTCTTC CASSFGGYNEQFF
- TRBJ1-2 TRBV29-1 few TGCAGCGTCGAGGGGGGGGACTATGGCTACACCTTC CSVEGGDYGYTF